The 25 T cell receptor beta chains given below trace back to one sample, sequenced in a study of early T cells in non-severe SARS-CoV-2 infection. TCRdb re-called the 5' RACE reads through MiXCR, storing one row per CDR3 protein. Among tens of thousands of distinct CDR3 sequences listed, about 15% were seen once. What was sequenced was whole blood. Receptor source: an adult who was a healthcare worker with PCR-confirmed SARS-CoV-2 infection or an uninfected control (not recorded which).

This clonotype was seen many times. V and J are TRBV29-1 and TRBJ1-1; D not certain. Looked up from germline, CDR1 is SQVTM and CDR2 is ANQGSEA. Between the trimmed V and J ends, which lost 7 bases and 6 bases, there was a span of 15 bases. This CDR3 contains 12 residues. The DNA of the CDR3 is TGCAGCGCTCTCGATGTTGGCGCTGAAGCTTTCTTT. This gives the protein CSALDVGAEAFF.

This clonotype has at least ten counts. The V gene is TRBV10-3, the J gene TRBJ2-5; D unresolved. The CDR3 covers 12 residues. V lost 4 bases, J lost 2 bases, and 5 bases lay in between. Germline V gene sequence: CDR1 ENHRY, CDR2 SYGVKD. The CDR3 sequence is CAISGYQETQYF. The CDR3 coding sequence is TGTGCCATCAGTGGCTATCAAGAGACCCAGTACTTC.

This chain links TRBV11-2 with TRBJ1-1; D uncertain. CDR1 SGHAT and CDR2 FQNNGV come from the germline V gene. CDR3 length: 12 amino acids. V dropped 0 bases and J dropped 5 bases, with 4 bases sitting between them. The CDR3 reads CASSLESTEAFF. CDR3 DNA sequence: TGTGCCAGCAGCTTAGAGAGTACTGAAGCTTTCTTT.

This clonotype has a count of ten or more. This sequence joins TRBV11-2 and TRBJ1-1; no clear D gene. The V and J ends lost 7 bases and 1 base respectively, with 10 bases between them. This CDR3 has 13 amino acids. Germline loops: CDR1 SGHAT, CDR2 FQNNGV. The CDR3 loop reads CASTPWWNTEAFF. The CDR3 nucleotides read TGTGCCAGCACCCCCTGGTGGAACACTGAAGCTTTCTTT. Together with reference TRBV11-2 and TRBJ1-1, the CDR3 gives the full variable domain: EAGVAQSPRYKIIEKRQSVAFWCNPISGHATLYWYQQILGQGPKLLIQFQNNGVVDDSQLPKDRFSAERLKGVDSTLKIQPAKLEDSAVYLCASTPWWNTEAFFGQGTRLTVV.

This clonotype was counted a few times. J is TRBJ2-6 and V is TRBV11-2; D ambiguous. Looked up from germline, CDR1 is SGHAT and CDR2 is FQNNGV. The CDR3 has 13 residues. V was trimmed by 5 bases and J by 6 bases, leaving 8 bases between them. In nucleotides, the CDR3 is TGTGCCAGCAGCGCCTATCAGGCCAACGTCCTGACTTTC. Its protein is CASSAYQANVLTF. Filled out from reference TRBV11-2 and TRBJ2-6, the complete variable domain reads EAGVAQSPRYKIIEKRQSVAFWCNPISGHATLYWYQQILGQGPKLLIQFQNNGVVDDSQLPKDRFSAERLKGVDSTLKIQPAKLEDSAVYLCASSAYQANVLTFGAGSRLTVL.

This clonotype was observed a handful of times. The CDR3 here is CASSLSRGRANSPLHF. For the CDR3, the DNA is TGTGCCAGCAGCCTATCCAGGGGGAGAGCGAATTCACCCCTCCACTTT. The chain is built from TRBV11-1 and TRBJ1-6; 7 nucleotides line up with TRBD1. The CDR3 extends over 16 amino acids. Trimming cost V 5 bases and J 7 bases; bases outside gene matches: 11. Germline CDR1 SGHAT, CDR2 FQDESV (reference sequence).

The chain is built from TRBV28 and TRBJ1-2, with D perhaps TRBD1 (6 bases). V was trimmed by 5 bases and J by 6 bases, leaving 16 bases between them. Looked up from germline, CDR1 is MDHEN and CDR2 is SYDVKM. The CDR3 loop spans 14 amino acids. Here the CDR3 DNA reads TGTGCCAGCAGTCAAACAGGGCCCAGAGATGGCTACACCTTC. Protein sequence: CASSQTGPRDGYTF.

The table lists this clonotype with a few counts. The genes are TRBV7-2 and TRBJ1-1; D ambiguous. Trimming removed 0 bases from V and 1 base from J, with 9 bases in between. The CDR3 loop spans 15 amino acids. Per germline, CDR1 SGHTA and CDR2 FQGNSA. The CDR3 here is CASSLAMGANTEAFF. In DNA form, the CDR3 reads TGTGCCAGCAGCTTAGCCATGGGCGCGAACACTGAAGCTTTCTTT.

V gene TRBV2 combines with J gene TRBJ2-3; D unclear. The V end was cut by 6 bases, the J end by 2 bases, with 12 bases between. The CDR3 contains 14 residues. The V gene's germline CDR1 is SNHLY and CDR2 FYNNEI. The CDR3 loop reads CASSQRGTTDTQYF. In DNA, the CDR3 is TGTGCCAGCAGCCAAAGAGGTACCACAGATACGCAGTATTTT.

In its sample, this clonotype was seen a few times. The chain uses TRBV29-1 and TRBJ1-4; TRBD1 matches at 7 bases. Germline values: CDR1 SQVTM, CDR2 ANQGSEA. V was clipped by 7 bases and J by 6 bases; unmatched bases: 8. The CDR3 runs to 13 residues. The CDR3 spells CSASRDRDEKLFF. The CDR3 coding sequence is TGCAGCGCTTCCCGGGACAGAGATGAAAAACTGTTTTTT.

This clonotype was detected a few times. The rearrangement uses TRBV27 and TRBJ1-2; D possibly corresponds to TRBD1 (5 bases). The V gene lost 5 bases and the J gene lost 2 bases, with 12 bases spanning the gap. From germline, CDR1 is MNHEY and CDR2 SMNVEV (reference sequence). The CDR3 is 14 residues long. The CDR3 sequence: CASSPRELNYGYTF. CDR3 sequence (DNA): TGTGCCAGCAGTCCCAGGGAGCTAAACTATGGCTACACCTTC.

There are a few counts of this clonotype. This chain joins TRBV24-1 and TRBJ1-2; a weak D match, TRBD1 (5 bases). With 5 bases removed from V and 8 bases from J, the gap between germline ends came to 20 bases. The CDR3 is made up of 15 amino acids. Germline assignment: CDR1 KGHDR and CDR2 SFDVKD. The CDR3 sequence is CATSVSGTPLGGYTF. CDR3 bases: TGTGCCACCAGTGTTTCCGGGACCCCACTCGGGGGCTACACCTTC.

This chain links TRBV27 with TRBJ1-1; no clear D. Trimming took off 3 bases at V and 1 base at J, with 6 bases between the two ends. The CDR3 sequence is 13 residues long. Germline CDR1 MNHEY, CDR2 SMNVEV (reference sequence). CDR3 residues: CASSFTRNTEAFF. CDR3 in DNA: TGTGCCAGCAGTTTCACGCGGAACACTGAAGCTTTCTTT.

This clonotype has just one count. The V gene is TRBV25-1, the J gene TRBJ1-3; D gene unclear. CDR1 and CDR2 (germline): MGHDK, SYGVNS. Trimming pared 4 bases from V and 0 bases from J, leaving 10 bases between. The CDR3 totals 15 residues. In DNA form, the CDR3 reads TGTGCCAGCAGTGCGGGGATCAGCTCTGGAAACACCATATATTTT. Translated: CASSAGISSGNTIYF.

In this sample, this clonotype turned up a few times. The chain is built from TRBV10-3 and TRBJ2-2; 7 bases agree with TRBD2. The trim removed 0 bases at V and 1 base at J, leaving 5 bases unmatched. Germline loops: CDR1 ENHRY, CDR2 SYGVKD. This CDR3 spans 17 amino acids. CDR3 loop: CAISESLVAGNTGELFF. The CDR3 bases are TGTGCCATCAGTGAGTCGTTGGTAGCGGGGAACACCGGGGAGCTGTTTTTT.

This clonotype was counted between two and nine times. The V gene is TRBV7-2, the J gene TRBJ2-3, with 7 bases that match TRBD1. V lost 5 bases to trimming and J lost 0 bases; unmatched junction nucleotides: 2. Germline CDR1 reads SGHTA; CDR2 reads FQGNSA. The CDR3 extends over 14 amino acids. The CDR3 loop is CASSEDRSTDTQYF. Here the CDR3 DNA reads TGTGCCAGCAGCGAGGACAGGAGCACAGATACGCAGTATTTT.

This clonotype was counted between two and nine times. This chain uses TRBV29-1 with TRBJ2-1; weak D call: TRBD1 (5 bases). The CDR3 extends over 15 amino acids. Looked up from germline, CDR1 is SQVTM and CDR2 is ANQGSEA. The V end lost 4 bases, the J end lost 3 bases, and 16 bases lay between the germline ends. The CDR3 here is CSVGAGQSFYNEQFF. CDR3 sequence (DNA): TGCAGCGTTGGGGCTGGACAATCATTCTACAATGAGCAGTTCTTC.

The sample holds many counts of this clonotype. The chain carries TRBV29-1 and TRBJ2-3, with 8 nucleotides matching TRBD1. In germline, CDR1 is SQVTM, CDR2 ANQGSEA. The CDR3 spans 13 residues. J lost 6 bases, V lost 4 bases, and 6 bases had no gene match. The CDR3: CSVAGWTGDTQYF. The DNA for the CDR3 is TGCAGCGTTGCGGGCTGGACAGGGGATACGCAGTATTTT.

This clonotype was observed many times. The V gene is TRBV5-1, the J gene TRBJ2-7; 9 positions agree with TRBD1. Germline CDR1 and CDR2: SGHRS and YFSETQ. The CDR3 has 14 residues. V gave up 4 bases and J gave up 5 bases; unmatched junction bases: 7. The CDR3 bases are TGCGCCAGCAGCCTACGACAGGGGGGCAACGAGCAGTACTTC. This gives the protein CASSLRQGGNEQYF.

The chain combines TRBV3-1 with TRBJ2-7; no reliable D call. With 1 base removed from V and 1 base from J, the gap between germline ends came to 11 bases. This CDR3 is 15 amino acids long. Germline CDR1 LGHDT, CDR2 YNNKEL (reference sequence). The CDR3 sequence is CASSQVAVRSYEQYF. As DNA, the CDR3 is TGTGCCAGCAGCCAAGTGGCGGTACGTTCCTACGAGCAGTACTTC.

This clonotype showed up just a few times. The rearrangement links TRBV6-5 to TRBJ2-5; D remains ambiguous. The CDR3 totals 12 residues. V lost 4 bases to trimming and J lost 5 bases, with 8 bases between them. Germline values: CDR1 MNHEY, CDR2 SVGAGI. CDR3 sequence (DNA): TGTGCCAGCAGTTCCGTTGGGGAGACCCAGTACTTC. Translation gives CASSSVGETQYF.

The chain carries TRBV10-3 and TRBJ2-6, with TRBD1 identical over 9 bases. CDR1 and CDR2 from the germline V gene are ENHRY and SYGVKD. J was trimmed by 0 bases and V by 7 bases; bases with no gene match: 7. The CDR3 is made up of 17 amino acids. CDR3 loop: CAINPGQGLSGANVLTF. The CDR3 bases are TGTGCCATCAACCCGGGACAGGGACTCTCTGGGGCCAACGTCCTGACTTTC.

The CDR3 sequence is CASSLVPGGPDFRTGELFF. CDR3 DNA: TGTGCCAGCAGCTTAGTCCCAGGAGGGCCCGATTTCCGGACCGGGGAGCTGTTTTTT. The chain has TRBV11-2 and TRBJ2-2, with D perhaps matching TRBD2 (6 bases). The CDR3 runs 19 residues. Per germline, CDR1 SGHAT and CDR2 FQNNGV. V lost 1 base, J lost 5 bases, and 23 bases lay in between.

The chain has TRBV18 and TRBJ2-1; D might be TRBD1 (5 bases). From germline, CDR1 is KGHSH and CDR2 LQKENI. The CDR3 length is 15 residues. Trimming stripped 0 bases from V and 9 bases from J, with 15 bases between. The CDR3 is CASSPPVSGNLEQFF. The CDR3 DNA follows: TGTGCCAGCTCACCACCGGTTTCAGGGAACCTTGAGCAGTTCTTC.

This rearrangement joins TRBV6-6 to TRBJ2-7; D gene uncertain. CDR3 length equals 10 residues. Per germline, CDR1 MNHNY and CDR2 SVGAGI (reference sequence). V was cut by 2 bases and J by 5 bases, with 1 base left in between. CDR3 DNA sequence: TGTGCCAGCAGTTACGACGAGCAGTACTTC. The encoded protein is CASSYDEQYF.